This T cell receptor (beta chain) emerged from a study of T cell responses to AZD1222 COVID-19 vaccine (dated by TCRdb to the early 2020s). Regarding the complete study: A total of 230 or so trial participants underwent TCR sequencing, of whom about 210 received two doses of AZD1222 and around 25 received two doses of the MenACWY control vaccine. Trial participants were enrolled into age subgroups of 18-55, 56-69 and 70-plus years, which contained around 140, 26 and 57 TCR-sequenced participants, respectively.

The CDR3 regions of human TCRbeta chains were analyzed by immunosequencing. In the paper's pipeline: TCRs in the repertoires were matched against a reference library of SARS-CoV-2-specific TCRs that had been generated with the MIRA antigen-specificity platform. Breadth meant the fraction of unique TCRs that were SARS-CoV-2-associated, whereas depth meant the fraction of total T cells that were SARS-CoV-2-associated. Using the MIRA data, each spike-specific TCR was mapped to the spike region that the TCR reacts to and placed in a CD4 or CD8 class. Log10-transformed breadth and depth values were compared by one-way ANOVA with Sidak's multiple comparisons tests. Entries here come from immuneACCESS through TCRdb and include only in-frame sequences with V and J called. Some clones fail to appear in such tables; in the studies checked, an unresolved V gene covers under half of the shortfall, and the cause of the remainder is unknown. V and J calls and clone size are those listed in that table; D and trimming were worked out from the DNA. In this sample the table shows roughly 70,000 clones, about 91% of which occur a single time. The ten largest clones capture over 7.5% of the sample.

In the paper's terms, the time point label means: about 28 days (+/-7) after the second vaccine dose. AZD1222 recipients given second doses at about 4 weeks or at about 12 weeks were pooled, since spike-specific TCR depth and breadth were not found to differ between the two schedules. The vaccinee samples were drawn from two UK trials, COV001 and COV002, one of which was a single-blind randomized controlled phase 2/3 trial testing AZD1222 (ChAdOx1 nCoV-19) in healthy adults. For TCRbeta chain sequencing, PBMC samples were collected from trial participants at day 0 and at day 28 after the second dose. The investigation overall reported the following: Vaccine-associated CD4 TCRs spanned the whole spike protein, with dominant responses in regions 160-218 and 743-854. The 56-69-year group was small, and its depth increase did not reach significance, likely because of low power. After two AZD1222 doses, both the breadth and the depth of spike-specific TCRs were significantly higher than at day 0 and than in MenACWY recipients. Because no day 14 peak-response samples were available, repertoires were characterized only after the peak T cell response. Conclusions about previously exposed vaccinees are limited because only six or seven AZD1222 recipients were SARS-CoV-2 seropositive at baseline. Most participants were white British and females outnumbered males, and the authors suggested that clonal diversity may have been underestimated. Nearly half of unique spike-specific TCRs reportedly recognized epitopes outside regions mutated in the B.1.351 and B.1.1.7 variants.

Reading from cysteine to phenylalanine, the CDR3 counts 16 amino acids. Left in the record is the CDR3 DNA by itself, 48 bases read in frame from the first base. CDR1 and CDR2, looked up from the germline V gene, are SGHNT and YENEEA. V gives up 1 base and J gives up 1 base, and the segment between their germline ends measures 13 bases. For this clone: Its antigen is not yet known. No base quality values were provided; no much bigger clone lies one nucleotide off.

The receptor comes from an adult who received the AZD1222 COVID-19 vaccine. The chain is encoded by TRBV11-3 joined to TRBJ1-1; perhaps TRBD1 is the D gene, with 5 bases matching. The sequenced sample was peripheral blood, obtained 28 days after the second AZD1222 dose. The nucleotide sequence reads TGTGCCAGCAGCTTAGGGGGGGTAGCCAAGAACACTGAAGCTTTCTTT. It specifies CASSLGGVAKNTEAFF.